The 11 T cell receptor beta chains given below trace back to one sample, sequenced in a study of T-cell reconstitution after alpha-beta-depleted transplantation in children (dated by TCRdb to about 2016). The library was prepared using PCR. TCRdb records Illumina HiSeq 2500 as the sequencer. TCR library preparation used molecular barcoding, with unique molecular identifiers applied to normalize quantification of the TCRbeta repertoire. TCRdb's own reprocessing of the public reads used fastp at Q25 and MiXCR and kept productive beta chains. Rows with a matching CDR3 protein are joined into one entry that keeps the most common DNA and genes. Across this sample there are hundreds of thousands of distinct CDR3 sequences, with 6.5% to 10% seen only once. Together, the top ten hold 6% to 7% of the sample. According to the study, the label for this sample's treatment or condition signals: allogeneic hematopoietic cell transplantation with graft depleted of TCRalphabeta T cells and CD19 B cells.

Sample: PBMCs, mostly from graft donor cells, taken 180 days after TCRalphabeta/CD19-depleted stem cell transplant. The receptor set was obtained from a male patient younger than 18 who had a stem cell transplant for acute lymphoblastic leukemia, so the T cells may come from the graft donor.

This clonotype was observed many times. This chain joins TRBV28 and TRBJ2-7; tentatively, D is TRBD1 or TRBD2 (5 bases each). Trimming removed 3 bases from V and 4 bases from J, with 7 bases in between. The CDR3 runs 12 residues. CDR1 MDHEN and CDR2 SYDVKM come from the germline V gene. CDR3 residues: CASSFWGYEQYF. DNA for the CDR3: TGTGCCAGCAGTTTCTGGGGGTACGAGCAGTACTTC.

With respect to this clonotype: A much larger clone is a single base away; this may be a read error. The chain recombines TRBV6-2 or TRBV6-3 with TRBJ2-1; D is possibly TRBD1 (6 bases). CDR1 MNHEY and CDR2 SVGEGT come from the germline V gene. This CDR3 spans 17 amino acids. Deletions cut 3 bases from V and 6 bases from J, with 21 bases between. CDR3 in amino acids: CASSYKDPGGRGNEQFF. CDR3 DNA sequence: TGTGCCAGCAGTTATAAGGATCCAGGAGGCAGGGGCAATGAGCAGTTCTTC.

Points on this clonotype: It may be a read error: a sequence one base away is much more abundant. V is TRBV6-1 and J is TRBJ2-1; possibly TRBD2 for D (5 bases). Between the trimmed V and J ends, which lost 8 bases and 0 bases, there was a span of 20 bases. Germline CDR1 is MNHNS and CDR2 is SASEGT. The CDR3 sequence is 17 residues long. This CDR3 is CASGRGSPGSSYNEQFF. The CDR3 DNA follows: TGTGCCAGCGGTAGAGGGTCACCGGGGTCCTCCTACAATGAGCAGTTCTTC.

This clonotype was counted ten times or more. The genes are TRBV10-3 and TRBJ1-4; possible D gene TRBD1, 5 bases. The V end was cut by 3 bases, the J end by 6 bases, with 8 bases between. The CDR3 is 13 residues long. Looked up from germline, CDR1 is ENHRY and CDR2 is SYGVKD. CDR3 sequence reads: CAISEGTDEKLFF. The CDR3 bases are TGTGCCATCAGTGAAGGGACGGATGAAAAACTGTTTTTT.

This clonotype was observed at least ten times. The chain employs TRBV5-4 and TRBJ2-5; 8 bases fit TRBD2. The CDR3 runs to 14 residues. From germline, CDR1 is SGHNT and CDR2 YYREEE (reference sequence). Trimming took 4 bases from V and 4 from J; bases not matched to a gene: 6. The CDR3: CASSTGGAGETQYF. CDR3 DNA: TGTGCCAGCAGCACCGGGGGGGCCGGAGAGACCCAGTACTTC.

The CDR3 nucleotides read TGCAGTGCTAGGGGGCTCGAGGGCAATCAGCCCCAGCATTTT. Translation: CSARGLEGNQPQHF. The chain couples TRBV20-1 to TRBJ1-5, with D perhaps TRBD1 (5 bases). The CDR3 has 14 amino acids. Germline assignment: CDR1 DFQATT and CDR2 SNEGSKA (reference sequence). Trimming left V 3 bases short and J 2 bases short, with 11 bases between.

The table lists this clonotype with many counts. The chain carries TRBV20-1 and TRBJ2-7, with a weak D call TRBD2 (6 bases). V was clipped by 0 bases and J by 3 bases, with 15 bases between them. Germline V CDR1 and CDR2: DFQATT, SNEGSKA (reference sequence). This CDR3 has 15 residues. CDR3 sequence (DNA): TGCAGTGCTAGAGATCCGGCTAGCGAGGTCTACGAGCAGTACTTC. Residues: CSARDPASEVYEQYF.

This clonotype was recorded many times. The V and J genes are TRBV4-3 and TRBJ1-2; perhaps TRBD1 as D (6 bases). Germline V CDR1 and CDR2: LGHNA, YSLEER. Trimming removed 0 bases at V and 3 bases at J, with 17 bases between. The length of the CDR3 is 17 residues. The CDR3 coding sequence is TGCGCCAGCAGCCAAGATCTCGTTGGGGGCGTAGACTATGGCTACACCTTC. Protein sequence: CASSQDLVGGVDYGYTF.

This clonotype occurred many times. The chain is built from TRBV7-6 and TRBJ2-3; D gene ambiguous. The CDR3 consists of 14 residues. The V and J ends lost 2 bases and 2 bases respectively, with 8 bases between them. Germline CDR1 reads SGHVS; CDR2 reads FNYEAQ. The CDR3 sequence: CASSLSGYTDTQYF. Here the CDR3 DNA reads TGTGCCAGCAGCTTATCGGGTTACACAGATACGCAGTATTTT.

About this clonotype itself: A single base separates this from a much larger clone, so it may be a read error. V and J are TRBV28 and TRBJ2-7; 9 nucleotides match TRBD2. The ends lost 5 bases at V and 3 bases at J; junction bases unmatched: 8. Germline assignment: CDR1 MDHEN and CDR2 SYDVKM. CDR3 length equals 15 residues. The CDR3 loop reads CASSLGTSSVYEQYF. The CDR3, as DNA: TGTGCCAGCAGTCTCGGGACTAGCTCCGTCTACGAGCAGTACTTC.

This clonotype was detected many times. The chain recombines TRBV9 with TRBJ1-2; the D is unclear. The ends were cut back, 0 bases at V and 4 bases at J, with 13 bases in the middle. The CDR3 is 15 residues long. Germline CDR1 is SGDLS and CDR2 is YYNGEE. The CDR3 bases are TGTGCCAGCAGCGTAGATCCGGGTTCTTCCTATGGCTACACCTTC. It specifies CASSVDPGSSYGYTF.